The entry below describes one TCR beta chain. What it binds is not known. This entry belongs to a study of T cell repertoires in cytomegalovirus infection. Study overall: Public TCR beta signature analysis indicated the presence of both CMV infection and matching HLA type.

Findings and limits, study-wide: There were HLA-C-restricted CMV-specific TCR beta clonotypes dominating the ex vivo response. The cumulative frequency of public TCR beta families distinguished individuals who carried CMV together with the relevant HLA.

TCRdb re-called the reads with MiXCR, one entry per CDR3 protein. The profile shows hundreds of thousands of distinct CDR3 sequences, about 24% of them singletons. The clonotype was recovered from a human donor in good health (CMV status not recorded). Some clones in this sample may be carry-over from other donors' samples. The source material was CD8+ T cells from PBMCs.

This CDR3 is CASSPSGGAQYF. Written as DNA, the CDR3 is TGTGCCAGCAGCCCTAGCGGGGGGGCGCAGTATTTT. V usage is TRBV7-2 and J usage is TRBJ2-3, with 12 bases matching TRBD2. Germline V gene sequence: CDR1 SGHTA, CDR2 FQGNSA. V was clipped by 5 bases and J by 10 bases; unmatched bases: 1. CDR3 length: 12 residues.